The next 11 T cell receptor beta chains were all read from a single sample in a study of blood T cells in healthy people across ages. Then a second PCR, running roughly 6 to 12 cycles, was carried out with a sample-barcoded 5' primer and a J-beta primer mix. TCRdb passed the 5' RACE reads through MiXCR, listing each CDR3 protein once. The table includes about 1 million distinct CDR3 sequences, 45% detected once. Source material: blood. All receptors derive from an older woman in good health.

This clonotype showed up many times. The CDR3 sequence is CASSLAPGAPIDNEQFF. The CDR3 nucleotides read TGTGCCAGCAGCTTAGCCCCGGGAGCCCCCATAGACAATGAGCAGTTCTTC. The chain joins TRBV7-2 to TRBJ2-1, with a weak D call TRBD2 (6 bases). The ends were cut back, 0 bases at V and 5 bases at J, with 17 bases in the middle. Germline CDR1 reads SGHTA; CDR2 reads FQGNSA. This CDR3 is 17 amino acids long.

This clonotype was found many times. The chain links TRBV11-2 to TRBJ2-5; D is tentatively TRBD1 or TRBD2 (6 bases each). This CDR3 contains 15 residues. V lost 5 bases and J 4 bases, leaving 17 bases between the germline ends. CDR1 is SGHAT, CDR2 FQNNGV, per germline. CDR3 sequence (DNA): TGTGCCAGCAGCCCTCGGGGGCAGGGTAGAGAGACCCAGTACTTC. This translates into CASSPRGQGRETQYF.

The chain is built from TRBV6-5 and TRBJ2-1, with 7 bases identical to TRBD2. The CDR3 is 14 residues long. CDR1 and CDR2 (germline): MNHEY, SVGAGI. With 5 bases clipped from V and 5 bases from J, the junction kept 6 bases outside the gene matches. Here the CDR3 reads CASSDSGTHNEQFF. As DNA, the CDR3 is TGTGCCAGCAGTGACAGCGGGACCCACAATGAGCAGTTCTTC.

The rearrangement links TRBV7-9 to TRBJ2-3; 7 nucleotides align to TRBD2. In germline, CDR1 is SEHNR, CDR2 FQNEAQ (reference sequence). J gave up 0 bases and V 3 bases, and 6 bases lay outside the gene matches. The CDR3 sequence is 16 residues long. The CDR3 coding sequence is TGTGCCAGCAGCTTTTCCGGGACTACCAGCACAGATACGCAGTATTTT. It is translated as CASSFSGTTSTDTQYF.

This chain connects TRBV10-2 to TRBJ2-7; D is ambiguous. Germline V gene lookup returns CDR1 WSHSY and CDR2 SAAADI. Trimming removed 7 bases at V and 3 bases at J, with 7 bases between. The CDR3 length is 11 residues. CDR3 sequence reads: CASKDLYEQYF. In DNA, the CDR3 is TGCGCCAGCAAGGACCTCTACGAGCAGTACTTC.

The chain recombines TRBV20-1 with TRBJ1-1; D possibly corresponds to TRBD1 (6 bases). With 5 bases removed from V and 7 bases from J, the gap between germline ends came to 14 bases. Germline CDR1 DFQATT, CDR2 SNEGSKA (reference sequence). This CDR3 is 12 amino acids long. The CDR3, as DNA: TGCAGTGCTGGATGGACAGTGATTGAAGCTTTCTTT. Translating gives CSAGWTVIEAFF.

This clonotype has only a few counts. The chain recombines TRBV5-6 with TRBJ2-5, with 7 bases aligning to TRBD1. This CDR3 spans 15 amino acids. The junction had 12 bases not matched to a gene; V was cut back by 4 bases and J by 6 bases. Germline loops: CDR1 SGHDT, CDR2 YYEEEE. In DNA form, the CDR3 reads TGTGCCAGCAGCGGGGCTTACAGGGGTCTAAAGACCCAGTACTTC. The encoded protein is CASSGAYRGLKTQYF.

For the CDR3, the DNA is TGTGCCATCAAAAGGGAGCCCGCCGGGGACTCTGAAGCTTTCTTT. This translates into CAIKREPAGDSEAFF. This chain uses TRBV10-3 with TRBJ1-1; D is perhaps TRBD1 (5 bases). Trimming left V 7 bases short and J 6 bases short, with 21 bases between. Germline assignment: CDR1 ENHRY and CDR2 SYGVKD. This CDR3 contains 15 residues.

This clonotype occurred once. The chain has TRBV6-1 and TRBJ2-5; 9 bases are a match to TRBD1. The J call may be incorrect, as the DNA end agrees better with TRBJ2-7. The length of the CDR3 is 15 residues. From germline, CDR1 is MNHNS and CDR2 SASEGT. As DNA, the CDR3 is TGTGCCAGCAGTGAAGCCCCGGGACAGGGCCACGAGCAGTACTTC. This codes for CASSEAPGQGHEQYF.

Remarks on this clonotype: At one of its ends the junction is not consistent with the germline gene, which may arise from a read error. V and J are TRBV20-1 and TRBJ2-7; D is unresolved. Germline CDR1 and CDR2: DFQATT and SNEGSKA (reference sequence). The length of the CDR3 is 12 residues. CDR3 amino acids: CSVRATHYEQYF. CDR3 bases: TGCAGTGTTAGAGCGACCCACTACGAGCAGTACTTC.

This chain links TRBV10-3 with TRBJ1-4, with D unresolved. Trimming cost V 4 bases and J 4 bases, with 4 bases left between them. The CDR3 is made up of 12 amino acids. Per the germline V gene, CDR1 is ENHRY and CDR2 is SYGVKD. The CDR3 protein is CAISGRNEKLFF. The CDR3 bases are TGTGCCATCAGTGGACGTAATGAAAAACTGTTTTTT.